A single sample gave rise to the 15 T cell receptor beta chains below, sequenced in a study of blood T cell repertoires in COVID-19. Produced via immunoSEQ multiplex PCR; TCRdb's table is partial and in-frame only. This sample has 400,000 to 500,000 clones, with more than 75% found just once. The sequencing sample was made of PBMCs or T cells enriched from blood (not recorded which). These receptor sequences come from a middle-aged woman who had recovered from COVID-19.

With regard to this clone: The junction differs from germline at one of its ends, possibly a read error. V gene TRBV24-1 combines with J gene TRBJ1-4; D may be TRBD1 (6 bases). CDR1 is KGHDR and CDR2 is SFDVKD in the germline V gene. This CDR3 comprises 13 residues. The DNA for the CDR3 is TGTGCCCCCAGGGGCAGGCGGGGAGAAAAACTGTTTTTT. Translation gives CAPRGRRGEKLFF.

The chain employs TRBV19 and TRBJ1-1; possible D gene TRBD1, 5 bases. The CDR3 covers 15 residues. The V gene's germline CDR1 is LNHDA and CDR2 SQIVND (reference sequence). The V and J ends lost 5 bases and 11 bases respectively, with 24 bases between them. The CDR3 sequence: CASSDPDSGRLMAFF. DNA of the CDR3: TGTGCCAGTAGTGACCCCGACAGTGGGCGGTTGATGGCTTTCTTT.

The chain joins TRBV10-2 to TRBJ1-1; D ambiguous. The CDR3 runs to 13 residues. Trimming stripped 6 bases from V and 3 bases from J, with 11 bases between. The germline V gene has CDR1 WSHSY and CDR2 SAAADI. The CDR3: CASRRAWDTEAFF. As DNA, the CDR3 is TGCGCCAGCAGGAGGGCGTGGGACACTGAAGCTTTCTTT.

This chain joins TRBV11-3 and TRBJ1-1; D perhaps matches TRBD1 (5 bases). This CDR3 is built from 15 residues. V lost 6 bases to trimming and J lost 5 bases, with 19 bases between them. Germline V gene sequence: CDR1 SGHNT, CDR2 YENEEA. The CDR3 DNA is TGTGCCAGCAGTCCCTGGGGAGGGGAAGGGACTGAAGCTTTCTTT. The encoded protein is CASSPWGGEGTEAFF.

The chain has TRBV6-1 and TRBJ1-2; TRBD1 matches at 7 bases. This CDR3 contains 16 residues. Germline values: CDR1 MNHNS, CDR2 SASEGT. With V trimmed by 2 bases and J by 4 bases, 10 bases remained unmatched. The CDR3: CASSESLRTGGYGYTF. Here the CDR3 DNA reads TGTGCCAGCAGTGAATCACTTCGGACAGGCGGCTATGGCTACACCTTC.

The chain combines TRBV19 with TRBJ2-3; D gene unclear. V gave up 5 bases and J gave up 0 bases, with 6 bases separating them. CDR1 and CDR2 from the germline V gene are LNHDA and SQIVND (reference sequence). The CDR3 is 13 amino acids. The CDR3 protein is CASSETSTDTQYF. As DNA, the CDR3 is TGTGCCAGTAGTGAGACTAGCACAGATACGCAGTATTTT.

The CDR3 DNA sequence: TGCGCCAGCAGCCAAGATGGGTCCGGGAGGGGGCCAGATACGCAGTATTTT. This translates into CASSQDGSGRGPDTQYF. The chain employs TRBV4-1 and TRBJ2-3; D is possibly TRBD2 (8 bases). This CDR3 region has 17 residues. The V gene lost 0 bases and the J gene lost 4 bases, with 17 bases spanning the gap. Germline values: CDR1 MGHRA, CDR2 YSYEKL.

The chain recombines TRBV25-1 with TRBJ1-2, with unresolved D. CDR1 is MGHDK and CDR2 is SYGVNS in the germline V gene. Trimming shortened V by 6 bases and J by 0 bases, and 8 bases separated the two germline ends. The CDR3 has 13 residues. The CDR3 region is CASRPGANYGYTF. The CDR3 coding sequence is TGTGCCAGCAGGCCAGGTGCTAACTATGGCTACACCTTC.

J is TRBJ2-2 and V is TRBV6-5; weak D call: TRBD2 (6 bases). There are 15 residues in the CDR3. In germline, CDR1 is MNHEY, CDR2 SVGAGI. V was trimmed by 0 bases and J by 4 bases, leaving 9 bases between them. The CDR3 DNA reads TGTGCCAGCAGTTACTCCGTTAGCGGCACCGGGGAGCTGTTTTTT. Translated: CASSYSVSGTGELFF.

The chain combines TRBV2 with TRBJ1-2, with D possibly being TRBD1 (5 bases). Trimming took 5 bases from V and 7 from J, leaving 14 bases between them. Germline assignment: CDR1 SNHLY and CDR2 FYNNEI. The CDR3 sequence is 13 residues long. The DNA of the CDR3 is TGTGCCAGCAGTTTGACAGACGATTTTGGCTACACCTTC. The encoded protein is CASSLTDDFGYTF.

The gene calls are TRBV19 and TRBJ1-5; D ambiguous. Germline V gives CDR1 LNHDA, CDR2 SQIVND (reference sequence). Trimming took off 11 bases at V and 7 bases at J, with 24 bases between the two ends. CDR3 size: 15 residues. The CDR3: CASQGMDGRGQPQHF. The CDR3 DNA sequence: TGTGCCTCCCAAGGAATGGACGGCCGAGGGCAGCCCCAGCATTTT.

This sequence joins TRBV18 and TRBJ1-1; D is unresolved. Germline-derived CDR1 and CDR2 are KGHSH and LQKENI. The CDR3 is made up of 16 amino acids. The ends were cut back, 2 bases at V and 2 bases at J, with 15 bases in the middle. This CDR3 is CASSPFEVQFNTEAFF. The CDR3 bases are TGTGCCAGCTCACCATTCGAAGTGCAGTTTAACACTGAAGCTTTCTTT. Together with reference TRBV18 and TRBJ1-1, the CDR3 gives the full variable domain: NAGVMQNPRHLVRRRGQEARLRCSPMKGHSHVYWYRQLPEEGLKFMVYLQKENIIDESGMPKERFSAEFPKEGPSILRIQQVVRGDSAAYFCASSPFEVQFNTEAFFGQGTRLTVV.

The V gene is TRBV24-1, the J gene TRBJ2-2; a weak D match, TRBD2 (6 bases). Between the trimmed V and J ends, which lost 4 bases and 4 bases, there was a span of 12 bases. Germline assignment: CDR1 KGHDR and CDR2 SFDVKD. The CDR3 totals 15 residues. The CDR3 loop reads CATSDDLGGTGELFF. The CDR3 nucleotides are TGTGCCACCAGTGACGACCTCGGGGGCACCGGGGAGCTGTTTTTT.

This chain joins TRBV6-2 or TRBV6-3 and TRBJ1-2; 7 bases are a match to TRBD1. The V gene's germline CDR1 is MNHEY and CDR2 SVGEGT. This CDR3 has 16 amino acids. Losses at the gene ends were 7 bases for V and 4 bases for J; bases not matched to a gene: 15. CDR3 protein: CASTPDRVGMGYGYTF. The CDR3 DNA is TGTGCCAGCACCCCCGACAGGGTCGGGATGGGCTATGGCTACACCTTC.

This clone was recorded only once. The CDR3 DNA is TGTGCCTGGGAACAACAGGGGGGAACTGAAGCTTTCTTT. Translated: CAWEQQGGTEAFF. V gene TRBV30 combines with J gene TRBJ1-1, with 8 nucleotides matching TRBD1. The V gene end was trimmed by 5 bases and the J gene end by 5 bases; junction bases not matched to a gene: 7. There are 13 residues in the CDR3. The V gene's germline CDR1 is GTSNPN and CDR2 SVGIG (reference sequence).